One sample yielded the 27 T cell receptor beta chains listed below, sequenced in a study of T cells after posttransplantation cyclophosphamide. Busulfan-fludarabine conditioning, marrow transplant, and cyclophosphamide on days +3 and +4 were administered. The method was immunoSEQ multiplex PCR; TCRdb's version includes in-frame clones alone and lacks a portion of them. The table lists over a thousand clones, with no singletons. This specimen consisted of PBMCs, obtained after an allogeneic stem cell transplant with post-transplant cyclophosphamide. These receptors all stem from a male patient between 25 and 40 years old who received an allogeneic stem cell transplant from a related donor, was CMV-positive, and had acute GVHD only. The T cells may come from the graft donor.

This clone is large (0.1 to 1%). The V and J genes are TRBV18 and TRBJ2-1, with 8 bases fitting TRBD1. Losses at the gene ends were 5 bases for V and 4 bases for J; bases not matched to a gene: 4. The germline V gene has CDR1 KGHSH and CDR2 LQKENI. This CDR3 is 14 amino acids long. CDR3 nucleotides: TGTGCCAGCTCATCCGACAGGGGTTACAATGAGCAGTTCTTC. It specifies CASSSDRGYNEQFF.

This clone is judged medium-sized. The chain uses TRBV10-3 and TRBJ2-2, with D possibly being TRBD1 (6 bases). V lost 4 bases and J 5 bases, leaving 11 bases between the germline ends. Germline CDR1 is ENHRY and CDR2 is SYGVKD. The CDR3 consists of 14 residues. CDR3 residues: CAISAGVLTGELFF. CDR3 nucleotide sequence: TGTGCCATCAGTGCAGGGGTATTGACCGGGGAGCTGTTTTTT.

By share, this clone ranks as medium-sized. The chain joins TRBV28 to TRBJ1-1; 7 bases agree with TRBD1. Germline-derived CDR1 and CDR2 are MDHEN and SYDVKM. V shed 3 bases, J shed 3 bases, and the junction held 4 bases outside the gene matches. There are 14 residues in the CDR3. CDR3 protein: CASSLDRRYTEAFF. The CDR3 bases are TGTGCCAGCAGTTTGGACAGGAGATACACTGAAGCTTTCTTT.

This clone was picked up many times. The chain couples TRBV6-1 to TRBJ1-1, with D possibly being TRBD1 (5 bases). V was shortened by 6 bases and J by 8 bases, with 16 bases between the two germline ends. From germline, CDR1 is MNHNS and CDR2 SASEGT. The CDR3 is made up of 13 amino acids. For the CDR3, the DNA is TGTGCCAGCAGCCGTGGACACCCCGAAGAAGCTTTCTTT. Encoded protein: CASSRGHPEEAFF.

This clone has a count of ten or more. The chain is built from TRBV24-1 and TRBJ2-3; 8 nucleotides align to TRBD1. The CDR3 extends over 19 amino acids. Trimming took 5 bases from V and 2 from J; bases not matched to a gene: 17. CDR1 is KGHDR, CDR2 SFDVKD, per germline. CDR3: CATSAHLLTGQENTDTQYF. CDR3 nucleotide sequence: TGTGCCACCAGTGCGCACCTACTGACGGGACAGGAGAACACAGATACGCAGTATTTT.

This clone was detected ten times or more. The chain recombines TRBV29-1 with TRBJ1-2; D might be TRBD1 (6 bases). Germline loops: CDR1 SQVTM, CDR2 ANQGSEA. Trimming stripped 7 bases from V and 4 bases from J, with 16 bases between. The CDR3 spans 13 residues. CDR3 in DNA: TGCAGCGCCTACAGGGAATACCCCTATGGCTACACCTTC. It encodes CSAYREYPYGYTF.

This clone is classed as large (0.1 to 1%). The chain carries TRBV29-1 and TRBJ1-5; D may be TRBD1 (6 bases). Deletions cut 7 bases from V and 4 bases from J, with 14 bases between. The CDR3 runs 13 residues. CDR1 is SQVTM and CDR2 is ANQGSEA in the germline V gene. This CDR3 reads CSAEGGPNQPQHF. Here the CDR3 DNA reads TGCAGCGCTGAGGGGGGGCCGAATCAGCCCCAGCATTTT.

This clone was counted many times. The rearrangement links TRBV27 to TRBJ2-2; 10 nucleotides line up with TRBD1. Germline V gene data show CDR1 as MNHEY and CDR2 as SMNVEV (reference sequence). This CDR3 contains 16 residues. J was trimmed by 3 bases and V by 3 bases; bases with no gene match: 4. The CDR3 region has the DNA TGTGCCAGCAGTTTGTTAGGGACAGGGGACACCGGGGAGCTGTTTTTT. This encodes CASSLLGTGDTGELFF.

This clone was detected ten times or more. This chain connects TRBV28 to TRBJ2-5; maybe TRBD2 (7 bases). CDR1 MDHEN and CDR2 SYDVKM come from the germline V gene. With 2 bases removed from V and 5 bases from J, the gap between germline ends came to 18 bases. The CDR3 runs 16 residues. CDR3 residues: CASSLRNGGGRETQYF. The CDR3, as DNA: TGTGCCAGCAGTTTACGAAATGGGGGGGGCAGGGAGACCCAGTACTTC.

This clone showed up many times. The gene calls are TRBV7-8 and TRBJ2-7, with a tentative D call TRBD1 (5 bases). The CDR3 loop spans 14 amino acids. From germline, CDR1 is SGHVS and CDR2 FQNEAQ. V was cut by 1 base and J by 1 base, with 8 bases left in between. The CDR3 loop reads CASSLVQGSYEQYF. The CDR3 DNA is TGTGCCAGCAGCTTAGTCCAGGGATCCTACGAGCAGTACTTC.

This clone was counted at least ten times. V gene TRBV5-1 combines with J gene TRBJ2-6, with D tentatively TRBD1 (5 bases). V was cut by 0 bases and J by 9 bases, with 16 bases left in between. CDR3 length equals 16 residues. Germline CDR1 is SGHRS and CDR2 is YFSETQ. Here the CDR3 reads CASSLGQGPRVNVLTF. DNA for the CDR3: TGCGCCAGCAGCTTGGGTCAGGGCCCTCGGGTCAACGTCCTGACTTTC.

This clone rates as large (0.1 to 1%). CDR3 region: CASSANAGGNEKLFF. The CDR3 bases are TGTGCCAGTAGTGCAAACGCCGGGGGTAATGAAAAACTGTTTTTT. The chain has TRBV19 and TRBJ1-4, with a possible D match to TRBD1 (5 bases). V lost 5 bases to trimming and J lost 4 bases, with 14 bases between them. Per germline, CDR1 LNHDA and CDR2 SQIVND (reference sequence). The CDR3 contains 15 residues.

At least ten counts were recorded for this clone. The chain joins TRBV6-2 or TRBV6-3 to TRBJ2-7, with 11 positions matching TRBD1. Germline V gene lookup returns CDR1 MNHEY and CDR2 SVGEGT. There are 13 residues in the CDR3. Unmatched junction bases numbered 5, after V lost 9 bases and J lost 4 bases. CDR3 region: CASRTGGQYEQYF. The CDR3 DNA reads TGTGCCAGTCGGACAGGGGGCCAGTACGAGCAGTACTTC.

Ten or more counts support this clone. This rearrangement joins TRBV4-2 to TRBJ2-5; TRBD2 matches at 10 bases. J was trimmed by 2 bases and V by 1 base; bases with no gene match: 4. The V gene's germline CDR1 is LGHNA and CDR2 YNFKEQ. The CDR3 totals 16 residues. The CDR3: CASSQAGLAAQETQYF. CDR3 in DNA: TGTGCCAGCAGCCAAGCCGGACTAGCGGCACAAGAGACCCAGTACTTC.

In its sample, this clone ranks as medium-sized. J is TRBJ2-1 and V is TRBV5-4, with 7 bases that match TRBD1. This CDR3 region has 13 residues. The V and J ends lost 5 bases and 1 base, in that order; junction bases with no gene match: 0. CDR1 and CDR2 from the germline V gene are SGHNT and YYREEE (reference sequence). This CDR3 is CASRQGSYNEQFF. The CDR3 DNA reads as TGTGCCAGCAGACAGGGGTCCTACAATGAGCAGTTCTTC. The full variable domain, completed using reference TRBV5-4 and TRBJ2-1, is ETGVTQSPTHLIKTRGQQVTLRCSSQSGHNTVSWYQQALGQGPQFIFQYYREEENGRGNFPPRFSGLQFPNYSSELNVNALELDDSALYLCASRQGSYNEQFFGPGTRLTVL.

This clone is deemed medium-sized. This chain connects TRBV6-1 to TRBJ1-6; maybe TRBD1 (5 bases). The length of the CDR3 is 14 residues. Trimming took off 2 bases at V and 10 bases at J, with 12 bases between the two ends. Looked up from germline, CDR1 is MNHNS and CDR2 is SASEGT. CDR3 sequence reads: CASSEIQEISPLHF. In DNA form, the CDR3 reads TGTGCCAGCAGTGAAATACAGGAGATCTCACCCCTCCACTTT.

This clone appeared many times. V usage is TRBV4-3 and J usage is TRBJ2-1; 9 bases agree with TRBD2. V gave up 8 bases and J gave up 9 bases; unmatched junction bases: 11. The CDR3 length is 14 residues. Germline CDR1 is LGHNA and CDR2 is YSLEER. DNA for the CDR3: TGCGCCAGCTCCCTGGCGGGGGGGCAGGGTGAGCAGTTCTTC. Protein: CASSLAGGQGEQFF.

This clone occurred many times. V gene TRBV12-3 or TRBV12-4 combines with J gene TRBJ2-1; D tentatively fits TRBD1 or TRBD2 (5 bases each). This CDR3 is 16 amino acids long. Trimming removed 1 base from V and 6 bases from J, with 16 bases in between. CDR3 protein: CASSLEMASRGNEQFF. CDR3 sequence (DNA): TGTGCCAGCAGTTTAGAAATGGCTTCGAGGGGCAATGAGCAGTTCTTC.

This clone was seen repeatedly, ten times or more. The chain links TRBV4-1 to TRBJ1-2; D ambiguous. The CDR3 extends over 16 amino acids. V lost 1 base and J lost 4, with 16 bases in between. CDR1 and CDR2 from the germline V gene are MGHRA and YSYEKL. The chain's CDR3 is CASSQVSGSSLYGYTF. The CDR3 DNA sequence: TGCGCCAGCAGCCAAGTTAGTGGTTCGTCTCTCTATGGCTACACCTTC.

This clone is labeled as medium-sized (0.01 to 0.1%). The J gene is TRBJ2-7, the V gene TRBV12-3 or TRBV12-4, with D possibly being TRBD1 (5 bases). This CDR3 spans 14 amino acids. Trimming pared 1 base from V and 6 bases from J, leaving 13 bases between. The CDR3 loop is CASSLGLGVGEQYF. The CDR3 DNA is TGTGCCAGCAGTTTAGGGTTAGGGGTCGGCGAGCAGTACTTC.

The sample holds many counts of this clone. The rearrangement links TRBV7-3 to TRBJ2-7; 8 nucleotides match TRBD1. This CDR3 region has 15 residues. With 4 bases clipped from V and 0 bases from J, the junction kept 5 bases outside the gene matches. From germline, CDR1 is SGHTA and CDR2 FQGTGA. In DNA, the CDR3 is TGTGCCAGCAGCTCAAGCCAGGGGGCCTCCTACGAGCAGTACTTC. This codes for CASSSSQGASYEQYF.

There are many counts of this clone. The V call is TRBV11-2, the J call TRBJ1-2; D is ambiguous. In germline, CDR1 is SGHAT, CDR2 FQNNGV. The CDR3 is 14 amino acids. The V and J ends lost 5 bases and 4 bases respectively, with 14 bases between them. CDR3 DNA: TGTGCCAGCAGCCCAACAGACGGCCCCTATGGCTACACCTTC. It translates to CASSPTDGPYGYTF.

This clone was recorded at least ten times. The chain recombines TRBV7-2 with TRBJ1-5; no clear D. Trimming took 4 bases from V and 3 from J, leaving 13 bases between them. The CDR3 is 15 amino acids. CDR1 is SGHTA and CDR2 is FQGNSA in the germline V gene. The CDR3 DNA is TGTGCCAGCAGCTCCCCGGACGGACTCAATCAGCCCCAGCATTTT. It is translated as CASSSPDGLNQPQHF.

This clone was counted many times. V and J are TRBV5-6 and TRBJ1-1, with TRBD1 matching over 7 bases. The CDR3 sequence is 14 residues long. Trimming cost V 5 bases and J 2 bases; bases outside gene matches: 6. Germline assignment: CDR1 SGHDT and CDR2 YYEEEE. The CDR3 spells CASRWGQLNTEAFF. As DNA, the CDR3 is TGTGCCAGCAGATGGGGACAGCTAAACACTGAAGCTTTCTTT.

This clone showed up many times. CDR3: CASTAGGGRNTDTQYF. CDR3 nucleotide sequence: TGTGCCAGTACTGCCGGGGGGGGGAGGAACACAGATACGCAGTATTTT. The J gene is TRBJ2-3, the V gene TRBV19; 8 positions match TRBD2. Germline V gene sequence: CDR1 LNHDA, CDR2 SQIVND (reference sequence). Trimming cost V 7 bases and J 2 bases; bases outside gene matches: 11. The CDR3 runs to 16 residues.

This clone was recorded many times. CDR3 amino acids: CASSLGQGNSGANVLTF. Here the CDR3 DNA reads TGTGCCAGCAGTTTAGGTCAGGGTAACTCTGGGGCCAACGTCCTGACTTTC. The chain employs TRBV12-3 or TRBV12-4 and TRBJ2-6, with D possibly matching TRBD1 (5 bases). The V end lost 1 base, the J end lost 0 bases, and 10 bases lay between the germline ends. This CDR3 region has 17 residues.

By share, this clone counts as medium-sized. V usage is TRBV4-3 and J usage is TRBJ1-1; no firm D call. The CDR3 is 15 amino acids. V was trimmed by 0 bases and J by 5 bases, leaving 13 bases between them. Per germline, CDR1 LGHNA and CDR2 YSLEER. This CDR3 is CASSQESPGRTEAFF. The CDR3 nucleotides read TGCGCCAGCAGCCAAGAATCCCCGGGTAGGACTGAAGCTTTCTTT.